The 17 T cell receptor beta chains reported below all come from one sample, sequenced in a study of control samples from healthy donors and cancer patients. TCRdb keeps only in-frame clones here, not all; method: immunoSEQ multiplex PCR. The repertoire holds about 150,000 clones, with around 88% as singletons. The sequenced sample consisted of blood. These receptors were collected from a man in his late teens or twenties in good health.

The chain links TRBV6-6 to TRBJ1-5, with D maybe TRBD1 (6 bases). Trimming removed 5 bases at V and 6 bases at J, with 14 bases between. This CDR3 comprises 14 residues. Germline lookup yields CDR1 MNHNY and CDR2 SVGAGI (reference sequence). This chain's CDR3 is CASSPIEGGQPQHF. The CDR3 bases are TGTGCCAGCAGTCCTATTGAGGGGGGTCAGCCCCAGCATTTT.

This clone came up once. The same CDR3 is also encoded by other DNA sequences in this sample. The chain joins TRBV4-3 to TRBJ2-3, with D unclear. Germline lookup yields CDR1 LGHNA and CDR2 YSLEER. The V end was cut by 0 bases, the J end by 2 bases, with 6 bases between. This CDR3 is built from 14 residues. CDR3 loop: CASSQDSSTDTQYF. The CDR3 DNA follows: TGCGCCAGCAGCCAAGATAGTTCCACAGATACGCAGTATTTT.

V is TRBV28 and J is TRBJ2-7, with 7 bases matching TRBD2. Germline V gene sequence: CDR1 MDHEN, CDR2 SYDVKM. CDR3 size: 15 residues. V trimming: 8 bases; J trimming: 1 base; junction bases outside the gene matches: 11. CDR3 bases: TGTGCCAGCCGAATTGGCGGGGGAAAATCCTACGAGCAGTACTTC. Protein: CASRIGGGKSYEQYF.

The chain combines TRBV7-2 with TRBJ1-1; 11 nucleotides line up with TRBD1. The length of the CDR3 is 15 residues. Germline CDR1 and CDR2: SGHTA and FQGNSA. V lost 5 bases and J lost 5; bases outside the gene matches: 7. The CDR3 coding sequence is TGTGCCAGCAGCGCCTGGACAGGGGGCAGGACTGAAGCTTTCTTT. As protein: CASSAWTGGRTEAFF.

This chain uses TRBV5-6 with TRBJ1-1, with D possibly TRBD1 on 5 matching bases. Per germline, CDR1 SGHDT and CDR2 YYEEEE. V lost 0 bases and J lost 1, with 13 bases in between. CDR3 length: 16 amino acids. The CDR3 nucleotides read TGTGCCAGCAGCTTGGCAGGGTTCGGGTCGAACACTGAAGCTTTCTTT. It specifies CASSLAGFGSNTEAFF.

The V call is TRBV24-1, the J call TRBJ1-1; 7 positions match TRBD1. The CDR3 has 13 residues. The junction had 5 bases not matched to a gene; V was cut back by 4 bases and J by 7 bases. CDR1 is KGHDR, CDR2 SFDVKD, per germline. This CDR3 is CATSETGYDEAFF. In DNA, the CDR3 is TGTGCCACCAGTGAGACAGGGTATGATGAAGCTTTCTTT.

A single count supports this clone. The rearrangement joins TRBV7-2 to TRBJ2-1; TRBD2 is a possible D gene (5 bases). With 6 bases removed from V and 1 base from J, the gap between germline ends came to 13 bases. This CDR3 spans 15 amino acids. Germline assignment: CDR1 SGHTA and CDR2 FQGNSA. The CDR3 protein is CASRAGIASYNEQFF. As DNA, the CDR3 is TGTGCCAGCAGGGCGGGTATAGCTTCCTACAATGAGCAGTTCTTC.

The chain has TRBV3-1 (or the pseudogene TRBV3-2) and TRBJ2-1; D not certain. The V and J ends lost 0 bases and 4 bases respectively, with 4 bases between them. The CDR3 length is 13 residues. Looked up from germline, CDR1 is LGHDT and CDR2 is YNNKEL (reference sequence). In nucleotides, the CDR3 is TGTGCCAGCAGCCAAGATCGGTACAATGAGCAGTTCTTC. This codes for CASSQDRYNEQFF.

J is TRBJ2-3 and V is TRBV19, with D perhaps TRBD1 (5 bases). V dropped 5 bases and J dropped 1 base, with 13 bases sitting between them. The CDR3 contains 15 residues. CDR1 is LNHDA and CDR2 is SQIVND in the germline V gene (reference sequence). The CDR3 is CASSSRTRGTDTQYF. The CDR3 coding sequence is TGTGCCAGTAGTTCCCGGACAAGAGGCACAGATACGCAGTATTTT.

The V gene is TRBV19, the J gene TRBJ1-5; D not certain. V was pared by 6 bases and J by 10 bases, with 16 bases between. CDR3 length: 13 amino acids. Germline CDR1 LNHDA, CDR2 SQIVND (reference sequence). The chain's CDR3 is CASSSPGLEPQHF. The CDR3 DNA reads as TGTGCCAGTAGCTCCCCCGGACTCGAACCCCAGCATTTT.

The V call is TRBV9, the J call TRBJ2-7, with 7 bases that match TRBD1. The CDR3 is 14 residues long. The germline CDR1 and CDR2 sequences are SGDLS and YYNGEE. J gave up 6 bases and V 0 bases, and 6 bases lay outside the gene matches. CDR3 nucleotide sequence: TGTGCCAGCAGCGTAGGTCCAGGGGGAGTCGAGCAGTACTTC. Translated: CASSVGPGGVEQYF.

The rearrangement uses TRBV5-1 and TRBJ2-2; D might be TRBD1 (5 bases). The germline V and J ends were trimmed by 3 bases and 4 bases, with 13 bases remaining between them. The CDR3 length is 15 residues. Germline V gives CDR1 SGHRS, CDR2 YFSETQ. CDR3 in amino acids: CASSSRSQVTGELFF. The CDR3 DNA reads TGCGCCAGCAGCTCCCGATCACAGGTCACCGGGGAGCTGTTTTTT. Filled out from reference TRBV5-1 and TRBJ2-2, the complete variable domain reads KAGVTQTPRYLIKTRGQQVTLSCSPISGHRSVSWYQQTPGQGLQFLFEYFSETQRNKGNFPGRFSGRQFSNSRSEMNVSTLELGDSALYLCASSSRSQVTGELFFGEGSRLTVL.

The chain employs TRBV5-1 and TRBJ2-1; 9 bases map to TRBD2. J gave up 7 bases and V 4 bases, and 12 bases lay outside the gene matches. Germline CDR1 reads SGHRS; CDR2 reads YFSETQ. The CDR3 spans 16 residues. The CDR3 here is CASSPPGVAGVNEQFF. The CDR3 bases are TGCGCCAGCAGCCCTCCAGGGGTAGCGGGGGTGAATGAGCAGTTCTTC.

The chain uses TRBV15 and TRBJ1-3; D remains ambiguous. V dropped 3 bases and J dropped 2 bases, with 14 bases sitting between them. Germline loops: CDR1 LNHNV, CDR2 YYDKDF (reference sequence). This CDR3 spans 16 amino acids. The CDR3 DNA reads as TGTGCCACCAGCAGCGTCTCGGCAGGAACTGGAAACACCATATATTTT. Translated, it gives CATSSVSAGTGNTIYF.

This clone has only one observation. This sequence joins TRBV12-3 or TRBV12-4 and TRBJ1-6; a weak D match, TRBD1 (5 bases). The V end was cut by 6 bases, the J end by 6 bases, with 6 bases between. This CDR3 comprises 12 residues. The CDR3 region is CASRQGNSPLHF. Here the CDR3 DNA reads TGTGCCAGCAGGCAGGGTAATTCACCCCTCCACTTT.

This chain connects TRBV30 to TRBJ1-6; 7 bases agree with TRBD1. This CDR3 spans 16 amino acids. Trimming took 1 base from V and 6 from J; bases not matched to a gene: 9. Germline V CDR1 and CDR2: GTSNPN, SVGIG (reference sequence). CDR3 in amino acids: CAWSDGAGGSNSPLHF. Written as DNA, the CDR3 is TGTGCCTGGAGTGATGGGGCAGGGGGTAGTAATTCACCCCTCCACTTT.

This rearrangement joins TRBV3-1 (or the pseudogene TRBV3-2) to TRBJ2-5; 12 bases are shared with TRBD2. Per the germline V gene, CDR1 is LGHDT and CDR2 is YNNKEL (reference sequence). V gave up 0 bases and J gave up 0 bases; unmatched junction bases: 5. The length of the CDR3 is 18 residues. CDR3 nucleotide sequence: TGTGCCAGCAGCCAAGATCGGCTAGCGGGGGGGAACCAAGAGACCCAGTACTTC. The encoded protein is CASSQDRLAGGNQETQYF.